The T cell receptor beta chain described here comes from a study of T-cell memory formation after mild COVID-19. General study findings and limits: Among clones peaking at day 37 in the second wave, SARS-CoV-2 specificity remained unconfirmed. Chiefly within CM and EM were the contracting CD4+ clones; CD8+ ones were within EMRA. Some responding clones appeared in pre-infection memory, suggesting cross-reactive memory joined.

Constant-segment primers were used for 5'RACE, and the resulting TCR alpha and TCR beta cDNA libraries carried sample barcodes and UMIs. TCRdb passed the 5' RACE reads through MiXCR, listing each CDR3 protein once. The sample contains about 130,000 distinct CDR3 sequences, roughly 15% of which appear only once. CDR3 length: 11 amino acids. Germline CDR1 reads SQVTM; CDR2 reads ANQGSEA. The junction had 3 bases not matched to a gene; V was cut back by 8 bases and J by 3 bases. Note on this clonotype: The antigen is unknown.

Sequenced sample: PBMCs or a T cell subset sorted from them (not recorded which). The clonotype comes from an adult woman who had mild COVID-19 (a few samples of this study predate the infection). Cell type and time point are not known. This chain connects TRBV29-1 to TRBJ1-2; 7 nucleotides agree with TRBD1. The CDR3, as DNA: TGCAGCTTGGGGACAGACTATGGCTACACCTTC. It yields the protein CSLGTDYGYTF.